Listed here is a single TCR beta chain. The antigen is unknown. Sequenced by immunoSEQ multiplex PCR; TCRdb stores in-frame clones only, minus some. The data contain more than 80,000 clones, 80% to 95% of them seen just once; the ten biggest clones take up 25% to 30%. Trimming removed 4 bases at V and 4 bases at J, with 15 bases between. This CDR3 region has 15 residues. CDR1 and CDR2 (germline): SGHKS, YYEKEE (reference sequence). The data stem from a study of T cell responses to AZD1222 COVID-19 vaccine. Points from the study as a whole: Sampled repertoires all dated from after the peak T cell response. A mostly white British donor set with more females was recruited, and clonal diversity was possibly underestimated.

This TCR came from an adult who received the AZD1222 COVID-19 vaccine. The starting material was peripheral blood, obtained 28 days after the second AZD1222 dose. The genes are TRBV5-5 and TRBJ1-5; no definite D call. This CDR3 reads CASSADSFGNQPQHF. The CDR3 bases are TGTGCCAGCAGCGCCGACTCTTTTGGGAATCAGCCCCAGCATTTT.